A selection of T cell receptor beta chains follows, all from one sample in a study of cytomegalovirus exposure and HLA in healthy donors. Repertoires were generated with immunoSEQ multiplex PCR, while TCRdb's copy carries only in-frame clones and drops some. The table has 200,000 or so clones, 76% seen once. The sequencing sample was made of PBMCs. Every receptor here comes from a man younger than 35 in good health and CMV-seronegative. CDR3s include the opening cysteine and the closing phenylalanine or tryptophan. The D gene is left open where the match is weak. Part of the rows lack a size; the others show once, few, many or a class for expanded clones.

v_gene	abundance	j_gene	d_gene	CDR3nt	CDR3aa
TRBV6-5	-	TRBJ2-5	TRBD2	TGTGCCAGCAGTCCGGGGCGGGAGGGCCAAGAGACCCAGTACTTC	CASSPGREGQETQYF
TRBV27	-	TRBJ2-1	TRBD2	TGTGCCAGCAGTCCGCGACTAGCGGGAGCCTCATCTAAGCAGTTCTTC	CASSPRLAGASSKQFF
TRBV5-6	-	TRBJ1-5	TRBD1	TGTGCCAGCAGCTTGAGGGGGACAGGGGGCGTGGGGAGACAGCCCCAGCATTTT	CASSLRGTGGVGRQPQHF
TRBV9	-	TRBJ2-2	TRBD2	TGTGCCAGCAGCGTAACCGGGAGGGCCCGGACCGGGGAGCTGTTTTTT	CASSVTGRARTGELFF
TRBV6-5	-	TRBJ2-7	TRBD2	TGTGCCAGCAGGAGAGGGGCGGGAGAATACGAGCAGTACTTC	CASRRGAGEYEQYF
TRBV4-2	-	TRBJ2-7	TRBD2	TGTGCCAGCAGCCAAGAGACTAGCGGGAGAGGCTACGAGCAGTACTTC	CASSQETSGRGYEQYF
TRBV5-6	few	TRBJ2-3	TRBD2	TGTGCCAGCAGCTTCAGCGGGAGCTCGCAGTATTTT	CASSFSGSSQYF
TRBV7-9	-	TRBJ1-2	-	TGTGCCAGCAGCTGGCGTACAGGAAACTATGGCTACACCTTC	CASSWRTGNYGYTF
TRBV9	-	TRBJ1-1	-	TGTGCCAGCAGCGTAAGGGGGATGGATGAAGCTTTCTTT	CASSVRGMDEAFF
TRBV5-1	-	TRBJ1-1	TRBD1	TGCGCCAGCAGCTTGTATCAGGCGACAGGGGGCTCGCCTGAAGCTTTCTTT	CASSLYQATGGSPEAFF
TRBV6-5	-	TRBJ1-2	-	TGTGCCAGCACCCAAGGGGGAGAGGGCTACACCTTC	CASTQGGEGYTF
TRBV5-1	-	TRBJ1-2	-	TGCGCCAGCAGCGACGGGACTCATTATGGCTACACCTTC	CASSDGTHYGYTF
TRBV7-2	few	TRBJ1-2	-	TGTGCCAGCAGCTGGGGGGGAAGCTATGGCTACACCTTC	CASSWGGSYGYTF
TRBV7-9	once	TRBJ2-3	TRBD1	TGTGCCAGCAGCCCGGCCGGGACAGGGTTTAACACAGATACGCAGTATTTT	CASSPAGTGFNTDTQYF
TRBV28	-	TRBJ1-4	TRBD1	TGTGCCAGCAGTGGGACAGGGAGGGAAAAACTGTTTTTT	CASSGTGREKLFF
TRBV5-1	-	TRBJ1-2	-	TGCGCCAGCAGCTTGGTCGCAGGCGCTAACTATGGCTACACCTTC	CASSLVAGANYGYTF
TRBV7-9	-	TRBJ1-3	TRBD1	TGTGCCAGCAGCCCCGACCGACAGGGGGCGCGAGGAAACACCATATATTTT	CASSPDRQGARGNTIYF
TRBV6-4	-	TRBJ1-1	TRBD1	TGTGCCAGCAGCCGATCATTGGAGGGGGCGACTGAAGCTTTCTTT	CASSRSLEGATEAFF
TRBV7-8	-	TRBJ2-6	-	TGTGCCAGCAGCTTAGTAACGGACTTTTCTGGGGCCAACGTCCTGACTTTC	CASSLVTDFSGANVLTF
TRBV19	-	TRBJ2-7	TRBD1	TGTGCCACCCGGGACAGGGCCTACGAGCAGTACTTC	CATRDRAYEQYF
TRBV5-1	-	TRBJ2-5	TRBD2	TGCGCCAGCAGCTTGGCTAGCGGGAGTAAGACCCAGTACTTC	CASSLASGSKTQYF
TRBV9	-	TRBJ2-7	-	TGTGCCAGCGAAGCTAAGTCCTACGAGCAGTACTTC	CASEAKSYEQYF
TRBV6-5	once	TRBJ2-7	TRBD2	TGTGCCAGCAGTTACTCGCGACTAGCGGGAGTCTACGAGCAGTACTTC	CASSYSRLAGVYEQYF
TRBV11-2	-	TRBJ1-5	TRBD1	TGTGCCAGCAGCTTAGGAGGGACAGGGGGCGGTCAGCCCCAGCATTTT	CASSLGGTGGGQPQHF
TRBV28	-	TRBJ2-7	-	TGTGCCAGCAGTTGGTCCAACTACGAGCAGTACTTC	CASSWSNYEQYF
TRBV6-5	-	TRBJ1-2	-	TGTGCCAGCTCGACACACAAGGGGTATGGCTACACCTTC	CASSTHKGYGYTF
TRBV28	-	TRBJ2-2	TRBD2	TGTGCCAGCAGGAGACTAGCATGGACCGGGGAGCTGTTTTTT	CASRRLAWTGELFF
TRBV27	once	TRBJ1-2	-	TGTGCCAGCAGAGATGGAGGGATCTATGGCTACACCTTC	CASRDGGIYGYTF
TRBV2	-	TRBJ1-2	TRBD1	TGTGCCAGCAGTGATCCCGACAGGGACTATGGCTACACCTTC	CASSDPDRDYGYTF
TRBV7-2	-	TRBJ1-2	-	TGTGCCAGCAGCCCGCGACAGGATCTCTATGGCTACACCTTC	CASSPRQDLYGYTF
TRBV15	-	TRBJ2-4	TRBD1	TGTGCCACCAGCAGGGATGGAGAGGGGGCAAAAAACATTCAGTACTTC	CATSRDGEGAKNIQYF
TRBV27	-	TRBJ1-5	-	TGTGCCAGCAGCCTTAGGGGAGGGGATTATGGCAATCAGCCCCAGCATTTT	CASSLRGGDYGNQPQHF
TRBV6-5	-	TRBJ2-2	-	TGTGCCAGCAGTTACTCGTCATTCACCGGGGAGCTGTTTTTT	CASSYSSFTGELFF